This entry concerns a single T cell receptor (beta chain). This sample stems from a study of blood T cells in healthy people across ages. CDR1 is SGHRS and CDR2 is YFSETQ in the germline V gene. The trim removed 0 bases at V and 5 bases at J, leaving 5 bases unmatched. This CDR3 contains 15 residues. The second PCR ran 7 to 11 cycles with a sample-barcoded 5' primer and J-beta primers. TCRdb re-analysed the 5' RACE reads in MiXCR, keeping a single row per CDR3 protein. This sample has hundreds of thousands of distinct CDR3 sequences, with around 24% found just once. These data were likewise used in another study, on T cells of mothers and their children. That report notes: In each mother, TCR beta CDR3 reads exceeded 10 million; in each child, they numbered several million. Related mother-child pairs shared slightly more overlap than unrelated pairs, but the difference was non-significant.

This sequence originates from a boy between 10 and 17 years old in good health. Sequencing was performed on blood. The genes are TRBV5-1 and TRBJ2-5, with TRBD1 matching 9 bases. The CDR3 coding sequence is TGCGCCAGCAGCTTGGGGACAGGGGATAAGGAGACCCAGTACTTC. This sequence encodes CASSLGTGDKETQYF.